What follows is one T cell receptor beta chain and its context. This clonotype was observed a handful of times. The antigen it binds to is not known. No much larger clone is present one base from it, and per-base qualities are unavailable. These data belong to a study of CD8+CD57+ T cells in acquired aplastic anemia listed by TCRdb under 2018. With respect to the entire study: A mean of around 3.3 ug of DNA, ranging from roughly 0.17 to 30 ug, was extracted from sorted CD4+ and CD8+ cells. Mean read counts for healthy donor samples were about 9.8 million for CD4+ cells and around 11 million for CD8+ cells. What the study reported, not specific to this receptor: Around 28 CD8+ CDR3 sequences were found to be shared between patients and controls, but these sequences appeared to be highly expressed in patients and within the immunodominant clones of the patients. No significant difference in CD8+ Simpson's diversity was found between patients and healthy controls (P=0.060).

Spanning cysteine to phenylalanine, the CDR3 consists of 14 amino acids. Only CDR3 DNA remains: 42 bases, in frame from the first base. The germline V gene (reference sequence) specifies MNHEY as CDR1 and SMNVEV as CDR2. Trimming costs V 5 bases and J 9 bases, and their ends lie 19 bases apart. TCR beta VDJ combination and CDR3 sequence profiling used genomic DNA as the template. An Illumina HiSeq 2000 was used for TCR repertoire sequencing. Per the source publication's procedure: Repertoires were assessed using TRBV/TRBJ rearrangement plots, CDR3 size and DJ length profiles, and Simpson's diversity index. Whichever DNA sequence was most abundant in the deep sequencing data was defined as the immunodominant clone. CDR3 amino acid sequences were screened for sharing across subjects and compared with published repertoires and the VDJdb database. Starting from the raw public reads, TCRdb applied fastp trimming at Q25, assembled clones with MiXCR and retained in-frame beta chains. Rows are combined by CDR3 protein, so each entry shows the most common genes and DNA. The V and J calls were not made by the authors but by TCRdb's processing. The sample includes around 150,000 distinct CDR3 sequences, with 41% observed a single time. Of the sample, less than 8.5% falls within the top ten clones.

TCR repertoires of sorted CD4+ and CD8+ blood T cells from severe aplastic anemia patients and healthy subjects were deep-sequenced in the study. Ficoll-Paque density gradient centrifugation was used to isolate peripheral blood mononuclear cells. Before DNA was extracted, CD4+ and CD8+ T cells were sorted using either FACS or magnetic beads. The source is a human donor in good health, serving as a control. The sequencing sample was made of sorted CD4+, CD8+, or CD8+CD57+ T cells (not recorded which) from PBMCs. This receptor chain uses TRBV27 and TRBJ2-5; the D gene assignment is perhaps TRBD1 or TRBD2, with each matching 5 bases. The DNA reads TGTGCCAGCAGTCTCGGGACGGGGCTAAAGGCCCAGTACTTC. This sequence encodes CASSLGTGLKAQYF.